A selection of T cell receptor beta chains follows, all from one sample in a study of T cell responses to AZD1222 COVID-19 vaccine. Data came from immunoSEQ multiplex PCR; TCRdb stores just in-frame clones and leaves some out. Of around 70,000 clones listed, about 85% are singletons. Sequences were derived from peripheral blood, sampled on day 0 of AZD1222 vaccination. The source of these receptors is an adult in good health. Both conserved end residues are part of each CDR3. Fields, in order: CDR3 DNA, CDR3 protein, D gene, J gene, V gene, clone size. D genes are given only for firm matches. For some rows the clone size is stated as once, few or many, or as a class when expanded; others skip it.

DNA: TGTGCCAGCAGCCAAGAAGGAGAGACCCAGTACTTC; CDR3: CASSQEGETQYF; D: NA; J: TRBJ2-5; V: TRBV3-1/TRBV3-2; size: NA
DNA: TGCGCCAGCAGCGTACTGAGCTCCTACAATGAGCAGTTCTTC; CDR3: CASSVLSSYNEQFF; D: NA; J: TRBJ2-1; V: TRBV5-1; size: NA
DNA: TGTGCCTCAATGGGGGGCTACGAGCAGTACTTC; CDR3: CASMGGYEQYF; D: NA; J: TRBJ2-7; V: TRBV7-2; size: NA
DNA: TGTGCCAGCAGTGAGGGGACTAGCGCACTCTCCTACAATGAGCAGTTCTTC; CDR3: CASSEGTSALSYNEQFF; D: TRBD2; J: TRBJ2-1; V: TRBV6-1; size: NA
DNA: TGTGCCAGCAGCTACGGAGCCGGGGAGCTGTTTTTT; CDR3: CASSYGAGELFF; D: NA; J: TRBJ2-2; V: TRBV7-3; size: NA
DNA: TGTGCCAGCTCACCACAAGGTGGAGATACGCAGTATTTT; CDR3: CASSPQGGDTQYF; D: NA; J: TRBJ2-3; V: TRBV18; size: few
DNA: TGTGCCAGCAGTTACTCGATGCCCCCAGATACGCAGTATTTT; CDR3: CASSYSMPPDTQYF; D: NA; J: TRBJ2-3; V: TRBV6-6; size: NA
DNA: TGTGCCAGCAGCTGGGCCCAGGGGAGCACTGAAGCTTTCTTT; CDR3: CASSWAQGSTEAFF; D: NA; J: TRBJ1-1; V: TRBV11-1; size: NA
DNA: TGTGCCAGCAGCCAGATCGTAGGAGGTACCTACGAGCAGTACTTC; CDR3: CASSQIVGGTYEQYF; D: NA; J: TRBJ2-7; V: TRBV4-2; size: NA
DNA: TGTGCCAGCAGCCTTCCACAGGGGGCGAGCTATGGCTACACCTTC; CDR3: CASSLPQGASYGYTF; D: TRBD1; J: TRBJ1-2; V: TRBV6-6; size: NA
DNA: TGTGCCAGCAGCACAGGGACTTCCCCTGGGGCCAACGTCCTGACTTTC; CDR3: CASSTGTSPGANVLTF; D: NA; J: TRBJ2-6; V: TRBV2; size: NA
DNA: TGCGCCAGCAGGCACCTTAACTATGGCTACACCTTC; CDR3: CASRHLNYGYTF; D: NA; J: TRBJ1-2; V: TRBV5-1; size: once
DNA: TGTGCCAGCAGCCTAGCGACTAGCGGCTACGACAATGAGCAGTTCTTC; CDR3: CASSLATSGYDNEQFF; D: TRBD2; J: TRBJ2-1; V: TRBV3-1/TRBV3-2; size: NA
DNA: TGTGCCAGCAGTCGGACAGGGGGACAGCCCCAGCATTTT; CDR3: CASSRTGGQPQHF; D: TRBD1; J: TRBJ1-5; V: TRBV2; size: NA
DNA: TGTGCTAGTGGTGCATCCTACGAGCAGTACTTC; CDR3: CASGASYEQYF; D: NA; J: TRBJ2-7; V: TRBV12-5; size: NA
DNA: TGTGCCAGTAGTTCAGATAGCGGGACTAGCACAGATACGCAGTATTTT; CDR3: CASSSDSGTSTDTQYF; D: TRBD2; J: TRBJ2-3; V: TRBV19; size: NA
DNA: TGTGCCAGCTTGGCGGGGGGGTCTAATGAAAAACTGTTTTTT; CDR3: CASLAGGSNEKLFF; D: NA; J: TRBJ1-4; V: TRBV28; size: NA
DNA: TGTGCCAGCAGCACGGGACTCGCAGCCTACGAGCAGTACTTC; CDR3: CASSTGLAAYEQYF; D: NA; J: TRBJ2-7; V: TRBV5-4; size: NA
DNA: TGTGCCAGCAGCTTGGTGGCAGGCGGCCAGCCCCAGCATTTT; CDR3: CASSLVAGGQPQHF; D: NA; J: TRBJ1-5; V: TRBV5-8; size: NA
DNA: TGTGCCAGCAGTTACTCCGGGGGGCCGAGCAATCAGCCCCAGCATTTT; CDR3: CASSYSGGPSNQPQHF; D: NA; J: TRBJ1-5; V: TRBV6-5; size: NA
DNA: TGTGCCAGCAAGGACCGGAGGGGCTCCTCTTACTATGGCTACACCTTC; CDR3: CASKDRRGSSYYGYTF; D: NA; J: TRBJ1-2; V: TRBV27; size: NA
DNA: TGTGCCAGCTCAACACTACAAGGCACCGGGGAGCTGTTTTTT; CDR3: CASSTLQGTGELFF; D: NA; J: TRBJ2-2; V: TRBV18; size: NA
DNA: TGCGCCAGCAGCTTGAGGCGCCAGCCGTCAGCCTACGAGCAGTACTTC; CDR3: CASSLRRQPSAYEQYF; D: NA; J: TRBJ2-7; V: TRBV5-1; size: NA
DNA: TGCGCCAGCAGCTCGGGGGTCTCCTACGAGCAGTACTTC; CDR3: CASSSGVSYEQYF; D: NA; J: TRBJ2-7; V: TRBV10-2; size: once
DNA: TGTGCCAGCAGTTCCGTCTCTGGCTACGAGCAGTACTTC; CDR3: CASSSVSGYEQYF; D: NA; J: TRBJ2-7; V: TRBV6-6; size: NA
DNA: TGTGCCACCAGCAGAGGGGGGCCCTACGAGCAGTACTTC; CDR3: CATSRGGPYEQYF; D: NA; J: TRBJ2-7; V: TRBV15; size: NA
DNA: TGTGCCAGCAGCTACGTAATGGGACAGGCTTACGAGCAGTACTTC; CDR3: CASSYVMGQAYEQYF; D: TRBD1; J: TRBJ2-7; V: TRBV7-8; size: NA
DNA: TGTGCCAACAGGGCAGACACCGGGGAGCTGTTTTTT; CDR3: CANRADTGELFF; D: NA; J: TRBJ2-2; V: TRBV6-5; size: once
DNA: TGTGCCACCAATCCGGGGCATGGTTCTGGGGAGCTGTTTTTT; CDR3: CATNPGHGSGELFF; D: NA; J: TRBJ2-2; V: TRBV24-1; size: NA
DNA: TGTGCCAGCAGTCACCGACAGGGGGTCCATTATGGCTACACCTTC; CDR3: CASSHRQGVHYGYTF; D: TRBD1; J: TRBJ1-2; V: TRBV6-5; size: NA
DNA: TGTGCCAGCAGCGATCTGTTACAGGGCGTAGGAGGCTACACCTTC; CDR3: CASSDLLQGVGGYTF; D: NA; J: TRBJ1-2; V: TRBV3-1/TRBV3-2; size: NA
DNA: TGTGCCATCAGTGGGACTAGCGGGGGGCCTCCAGAGACCCAGTACTTC; CDR3: CAISGTSGGPPETQYF; D: TRBD2; J: TRBJ2-5; V: TRBV10-3; size: NA
DNA: TGTGCCAGCAGTGGAAACTATGGCTACACCTTC; CDR3: CASSGNYGYTF; D: NA; J: TRBJ1-2; V: TRBV6-2/TRBV6-3; size: NA
DNA: TGTGCCAGCAGCTTAGGTCAGGGATCTGGCTACACCTTC; CDR3: CASSLGQGSGYTF; D: NA; J: TRBJ1-2; V: TRBV7-9; size: few
DNA: TGCGCCAGCAGACAAGGGGGAGGTTCACCCCTCCACTTT; CDR3: CASRQGGGSPLHF; D: NA; J: TRBJ1-6; V: TRBV5-1; size: NA
DNA: TGTGCCACCTCAGGGTATCAAGAGACCCAGTACTTC; CDR3: CATSGYQETQYF; D: NA; J: TRBJ2-5; V: TRBV18; size: NA
DNA: TGTGCCAGCAGCCAATTCCTAGGGTACACCGGGGAGCTGTTTTTT; CDR3: CASSQFLGYTGELFF; D: NA; J: TRBJ2-2; V: TRBV14; size: NA
DNA: TGCAGCGTTGACGAGCGGGGGGTCGCTACGCAGTATTTT; CDR3: CSVDERGVATQYF; D: TRBD2; J: TRBJ2-3; V: TRBV29-1; size: NA
DNA: TGTGCCAGCAGCAGGACAGGGGTAAGGTCAAACGAAGAGACCCAGTACTTC; CDR3: CASSRTGVRSNEETQYF; D: TRBD1; J: TRBJ2-5; V: TRBV5-5; size: NA
DNA: TGTGCCAGCAGTACCGGGACAGGGCCCGAAAAACTGTTTTTT; CDR3: CASSTGTGPEKLFF; D: TRBD1; J: TRBJ1-4; V: TRBV6-6; size: NA
DNA: TGTGCCAGCAGTCCAAGGGGGACCTCCTACGAGCAGTACTTC; CDR3: CASSPRGTSYEQYF; D: NA; J: TRBJ2-7; V: TRBV27; size: NA
DNA: TGCAGTGCTAGTGAGGCGGGGGGAAGCTCCTACGAGCAGTACTTC; CDR3: CSASEAGGSSYEQYF; D: TRBD2; J: TRBJ2-7; V: TRBV20-1; size: NA
DNA: TGTGCCAGCAGTTTAGCGCAGAACACTGAAGCTTTCTTT; CDR3: CASSLAQNTEAFF; D: NA; J: TRBJ1-1; V: TRBV27; size: NA
DNA: TGCAGCGTTTCTCTAAGGGACGCAGGAGACTATGGCTACACCTTC; CDR3: CSVSLRDAGDYGYTF; D: NA; J: TRBJ1-2; V: TRBV29-1; size: NA
DNA: TGTGCCAGCAGTGCGGACCCAATCCATATGGACACTGAAGCTTTCTTT; CDR3: CASSADPIHMDTEAFF; D: NA; J: TRBJ1-1; V: TRBV27; size: many
DNA: TGTGCCAGCAGGAACACAGGGGGGTATTACGAGCAGTACTTC; CDR3: CASRNTGGYYEQYF; D: TRBD1; J: TRBJ2-7; V: TRBV27; size: NA